Listed here are 25 T cell receptor beta chains from one sample, sequenced in a study of T cell repertoires in cytomegalovirus infection. One entry per CDR3 protein results from TCRdb running MiXCR on the reads. The sample gives more than 85,000 distinct CDR3 sequences, about 25% of which show up once; roughly 43% is in the top ten. Sequencing was done on a sample of CD8+ T cells from PBMCs. Source of these receptors: a human donor in good health (CMV status not recorded). Some clones in this sample may be carry-over from other donors' samples.

V is TRBV7-9 and J is TRBJ2-7, with TRBD1 identical over 11 bases. V lost 3 bases, J lost 0 bases, and 1 base stayed unmatched. This CDR3 is built from 15 residues. CDR1 and CDR2 (germline): SEHNR, FQNEAQ (reference sequence). This chain's CDR3 is CASSLGTGGSYEQYF. The CDR3 region has the DNA TGTGCCAGCAGCTTGGGGACAGGGGGCTCCTACGAGCAGTACTTC.

This clonotype has ten or more counts. The chain joins TRBV27 to TRBJ2-7; D perhaps matches TRBD1 (5 bases). Germline V gives CDR1 MNHEY, CDR2 SMNVEV (reference sequence). The CDR3 is made up of 13 amino acids. Trimming took off 6 bases at V and 5 bases at J, with 14 bases between the two ends. CDR3 protein: CASRQGVMHEQYF. For the CDR3, the DNA is TGTGCCAGCAGGCAAGGGGTTATGCACGAGCAGTACTTC.

This clonotype was seen many times. The J gene is TRBJ2-2, the V gene TRBV5-8; 8 bases align to TRBD1. Germline CDR1 reads SGHTS; CDR2 reads YDEGEE. V trimming: 2 bases; J trimming: 0 bases; junction bases outside the gene matches: 0. This CDR3 has 15 residues. The CDR3 reads CASSLQGANTGELFF. The CDR3 bases are TGTGCCAGCAGCTTACAGGGGGCGAACACCGGGGAGCTGTTTTTT.

This clonotype has more than one count but fewer than ten. The chain links TRBV12-3 or TRBV12-4 to TRBJ1-4; a possible D gene is TRBD1 (5 bases). Trimming shortened V by 7 bases and J by 7 bases, and 22 bases separated the two germline ends. This CDR3 has 16 amino acids. CDR3 coding DNA: TGTGCCAGCACCTCCTGGATGGGGGGAATTTCTGAAAAACTGTTTTTT. Residues: CASTSWMGGISEKLFF.

The chain employs TRBV7-9 and TRBJ1-3, with a possible D match to TRBD1 (6 bases). Trimming removed 1 base from V and 0 bases from J, with 10 bases in between. CDR1 and CDR2 (germline): SEHNR, FQNEAQ (reference sequence). The CDR3 sequence is 16 residues long. CDR3 DNA sequence: TGTGCCAGCAGCTTAGATAGGGGGAGCTCTGGAAACACCATATATTTT. Amino acid sequence: CASSLDRGSSGNTIYF.

CDR3 DNA sequence: TGTGCCAGCAGTCACCAGGTGATCACCGGGGAGCTGTTTTTT. Amino acids: CASSHQVITGELFF. The rearrangement uses TRBV28 and TRBJ2-2; D is undetermined. The CDR3 runs 14 residues. Looked up from germline, CDR1 is MDHEN and CDR2 is SYDVKM. Between the trimmed V and J ends, which lost 5 bases and 4 bases, there was a span of 11 bases.

The chain is built from TRBV5-6 and TRBJ2-7, with 9 bases identical to TRBD1. The CDR3 sequence is 14 residues long. The V segment lost 1 base and the J segment 2 bases; nucleotides outside the gene matches: 1. Germline V gives CDR1 SGHDT, CDR2 YYEEEE. CDR3 coding DNA: TGTGCCAGCAGCTTGTGGGACAGGGCCTACGAGCAGTACTTC. Protein: CASSLWDRAYEQYF.

J is TRBJ2-5 and V is TRBV12-3 or TRBV12-4; D not resolved. The CDR3 has 16 residues. Trimming took 2 bases from V and 2 from J, leaving 15 bases between them. DNA for the CDR3: TGTGCCAGCAGTTTAAAGGGTTGGAACGGACAAGAGACCCAGTACTTC. This sequence encodes CASSLKGWNGQETQYF.

This chain uses TRBV5-6 with TRBJ2-3; maybe TRBD2 (5 bases). There are 16 residues in the CDR3. Per the germline V gene, CDR1 is SGHDT and CDR2 is YYEEEE. V was trimmed by 0 bases and J by 5 bases, leaving 16 bases between them. The CDR3 coding sequence is TGTGCCAGCAGCTTGGGATCGCGACTAACTGGAGATACGCAGTATTTT. This translates into CASSLGSRLTGDTQYF.

This clonotype was detected many times. This chain connects TRBV28 to TRBJ2-7; 8 nucleotides line up with TRBD2. Germline V gene data show CDR1 as MDHEN and CDR2 as SYDVKM. Unmatched junction bases numbered 0, after V lost 1 base and J lost 4 bases. The CDR3 extends over 13 amino acids. As DNA, the CDR3 is TGTGCCAGCAGTTTATCGGGGGGGTACGAGCAGTACTTC. Encoded protein: CASSLSGGYEQYF.

Only a few counts were recorded for this clonotype. This chain joins TRBV9 and TRBJ2-7; unclear D gene. Trimming cost V 0 bases and J 1 base, with 8 bases left between them. In germline, CDR1 is SGDLS, CDR2 YYNGEE. This CDR3 region has 14 residues. The CDR3 bases are TGTGCCAGCAGCGTAGAACTTGCTTCCTACGAGCAGTACTTC. Translated: CASSVELASYEQYF.

V gene TRBV5-6 combines with J gene TRBJ1-1, with D perhaps matching TRBD1 (5 bases). V was pared by 4 bases and J by 6 bases, with 16 bases between. Looked up from germline, CDR1 is SGHDT and CDR2 is YYEEEE. This CDR3 spans 14 amino acids. CDR3 amino acids: CASSPHPGAPEAFF. CDR3 nucleotides: TGTGCCAGCAGCCCCCATCCTGGGGCCCCTGAAGCTTTCTTT.

This clonotype has a count of ten or more. The chain's CDR3 is CASSFGGNTGELFF. The CDR3 coding sequence is TGTGCCAGCAGTTTCGGCGGGAACACCGGGGAGCTGTTTTTT. This chain uses TRBV12-3 or TRBV12-4 with TRBJ2-2, with unresolved D. V lost 3 bases and J 1 base, leaving 6 bases between the germline ends. The CDR3 totals 14 residues.

The rearrangement uses TRBV25-1 and TRBJ1-2; 8 positions agree with TRBD1. The CDR3 spans 12 residues. Germline loops: CDR1 MGHDK, CDR2 SYGVNS. With V trimmed by 6 bases and J by 8 bases, 5 bases remained unmatched. The CDR3 DNA reads TGTGCCAGCAGCTTGACAGGGGCCGGCTACACCTTC. As protein: CASSLTGAGYTF.

For this clonotype: Since a much larger clone is just one base distant, this may be a read error. Here the CDR3 reads CSSSPSGQGTSGANVLTF. Here the CDR3 DNA reads TGTTCCAGCAGCCCGTCCGGACAGGGAACCTCTGGGGCCAACGTCCTGACTTTC. The rearrangement links TRBV7-8 to TRBJ2-6, with 8 positions matching TRBD1. Per the germline V gene, CDR1 is SGHVS and CDR2 is FQNEAQ. CDR3 size: 18 residues.

About this clonotype: The conserved phenylalanine or tryptophan normally closing the CDR3 is absent here, so this likely arose from a read error. V gene TRBV7-9 combines with J gene TRBJ2-1, with a tentative D call TRBD1 (5 bases). Per the germline V gene, CDR1 is SEHNR and CDR2 is FQNEAQ (reference sequence). V was clipped by 4 bases and J by 2 bases, with 12 bases between them. The CDR3 length is 15 residues. CDR3 sequence reads: CASSSAGLTYNEQFS. DNA of the CDR3: TGTGCCAGCAGCTCTGCAGGGTTGACCTACAATGAGCAGTTCTCC.

This clonotype was counted ten times or more. V and J are TRBV9 and TRBJ2-5; D gene uncertain. There are 15 residues in the CDR3. V shed 0 bases and J shed 7 bases, with 16 bases lying between them. In germline, CDR1 is SGDLS, CDR2 YYNGEE. The CDR3 here is CASSVGAGPELTQYF. The CDR3 DNA reads TGTGCCAGCAGCGTAGGAGCAGGCCCTGAATTGACCCAGTACTTC.

V usage is TRBV28 and J usage is TRBJ1-5; D gene unclear. This CDR3 has 16 amino acids. From germline, CDR1 is MDHEN and CDR2 SYDVKM. V gave up 5 bases and J gave up 0 bases, with 14 bases separating them. The CDR3: CASSPWVDISNQPQHF. The CDR3 DNA is TGTGCCAGCAGTCCCTGGGTGGATATTAGCAATCAGCCCCAGCATTTT.

This clonotype was counted many times. The chain combines TRBV7-2 with TRBJ2-7; 11 bases are a match to TRBD2. CDR3 size: 21 residues. J lost 7 bases, V lost 2 bases, and 25 bases had no gene match. Germline V gene lookup returns CDR1 SGHTA and CDR2 FQGNSA. CDR3 nucleotides: TGTGCCAGCAGCTTAATTGCCCTGGGACTAGCGGAGCCAAGTTCCCATGGGGAGCAGTACTTC. Translated: CASSLIALGLAEPSSHGEQYF.

The gene calls are TRBV29-1 and TRBJ1-2; D is ambiguous. The CDR3 is 14 amino acids. The germline V gene encodes CDR1 SQVTM and CDR2 ANQGSEA. V was pared by 1 base and J by 8 bases, with 17 bases between. CDR3 coding DNA: TGCAGCGTTGAAGTGGGTCCCGGGAAGGGAGGCTACACCTTC. This translates into CSVEVGPGKGGYTF.

In this sample, this clonotype turned up many times. The J gene is TRBJ1-5, the V gene TRBV11-3; D remains unclear. The CDR3 is made up of 14 amino acids. The V gene lost 5 bases and the J gene lost 2 bases, with 10 bases spanning the gap. Germline V gene lookup returns CDR1 SGHNT and CDR2 YENEEA. CDR3 in amino acids: CASSPGSGNQPQHF. Written as DNA, the CDR3 is TGTGCCAGCAGCCCAGGCTCGGGCAATCAGCCCCAGCATTTT.

There are a few counts of this clonotype. The gene calls are TRBV7-9 and TRBJ2-3; 8 nucleotides agree with TRBD2. Trimming cost V 2 bases and J 2 bases; bases outside gene matches: 3. The CDR3 is made up of 15 amino acids. Germline V gene data show CDR1 as SEHNR and CDR2 as FQNEAQ (reference sequence). The CDR3 coding sequence is TGTGCCAGCAGCTTACAGCGGGGGACCACAGATACGCAGTATTTT. This gives the protein CASSLQRGTTDTQYF.

The V and J genes are TRBV28 and TRBJ1-5; D call uncertain. Germline lookup yields CDR1 MDHEN and CDR2 SYDVKM. Trimming pared 2 bases from V and 4 bases from J, leaving 0 bases between. The CDR3 is made up of 11 amino acids. CDR3 DNA: TGTGCCAGCAGTTTAAATCAGCCCCAGCATTTT. Translating gives CASSLNQPQHF.

This clonotype was counted many times. This chain joins TRBV5-5 and TRBJ2-1; 10 bases line up with TRBD2. The CDR3 contains 19 residues. J was trimmed by 2 bases and V by 0 bases; bases with no gene match: 11. Germline values: CDR1 SGHKS, CDR2 YYEKEE (reference sequence). CDR3 sequence (DNA): TGTGCCAGCAGCTTGGGGATAGCGGGAGGATTTAAAACCTACAATGAGCAGTTCTTC. This translates into CASSLGIAGGFKTYNEQFF. Complete variable domain (other parts from reference TRBV5-5 and TRBJ2-1): DAGVTQSPTHLIKTRGQQVTLRCSPISGHKSVSWYQQVLGQGPQFIFQYYEKEERGRGNFPDRFSARQFPNYSSELNVNALLLGDSALYLCASSLGIAGGFKTYNEQFFGPGTRLTVL.

The chain links TRBV11-2 to TRBJ2-2; D remains unclear. Trimming stripped 0 bases from V and 4 bases from J, with 12 bases between. The CDR3 has 16 amino acids. Germline V gene sequence: CDR1 SGHAT, CDR2 FQNNGV. The CDR3, as DNA: TGTGCCAGCAGCTTAGAAGGAGCGTCGGGCACCGGGGAGCTGTTTTTT. Translating gives CASSLEGASGTGELFF.